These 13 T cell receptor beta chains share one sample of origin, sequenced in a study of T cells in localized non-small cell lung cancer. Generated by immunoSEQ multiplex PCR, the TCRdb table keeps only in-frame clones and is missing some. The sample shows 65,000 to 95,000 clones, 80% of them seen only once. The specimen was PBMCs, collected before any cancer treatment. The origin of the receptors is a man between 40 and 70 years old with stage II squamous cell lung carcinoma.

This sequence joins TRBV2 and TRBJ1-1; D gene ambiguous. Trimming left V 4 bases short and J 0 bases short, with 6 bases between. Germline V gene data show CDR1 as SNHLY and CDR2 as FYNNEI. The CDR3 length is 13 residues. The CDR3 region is CASSVSVNTEAFF. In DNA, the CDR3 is TGTGCCAGCAGTGTGTCAGTGAACACTGAAGCTTTCTTT.

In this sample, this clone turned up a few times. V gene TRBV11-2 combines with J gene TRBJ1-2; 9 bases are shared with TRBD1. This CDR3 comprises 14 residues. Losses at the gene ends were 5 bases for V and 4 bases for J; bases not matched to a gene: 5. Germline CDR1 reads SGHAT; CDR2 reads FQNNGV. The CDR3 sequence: CASSPTGGPYGYTF. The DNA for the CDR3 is TGTGCCAGCAGCCCCACAGGGGGCCCCTATGGCTACACCTTC.

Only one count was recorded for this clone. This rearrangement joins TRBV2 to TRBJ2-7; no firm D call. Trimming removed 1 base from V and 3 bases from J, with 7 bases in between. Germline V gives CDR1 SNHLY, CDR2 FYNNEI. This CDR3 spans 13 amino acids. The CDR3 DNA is TGTGCCAGCAGTGAAGGACGGGTCTACGAGCAGTACTTC. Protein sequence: CASSEGRVYEQYF.

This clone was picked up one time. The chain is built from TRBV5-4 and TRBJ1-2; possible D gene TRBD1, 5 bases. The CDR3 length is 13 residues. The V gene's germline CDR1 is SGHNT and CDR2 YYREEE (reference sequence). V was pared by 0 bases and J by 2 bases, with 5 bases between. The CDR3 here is CASSLAGNYGYTF. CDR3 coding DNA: TGTGCCAGCAGCTTGGCAGGGAACTATGGCTACACCTTC. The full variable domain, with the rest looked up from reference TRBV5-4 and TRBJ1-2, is ETGVTQSPTHLIKTRGQQVTLRCSSQSGHNTVSWYQQALGQGPQFIFQYYREEENGRGNFPPRFSGLQFPNYSSELNVNALELDDSALYLCASSLAGNYGYTFGSGTRLTVV.

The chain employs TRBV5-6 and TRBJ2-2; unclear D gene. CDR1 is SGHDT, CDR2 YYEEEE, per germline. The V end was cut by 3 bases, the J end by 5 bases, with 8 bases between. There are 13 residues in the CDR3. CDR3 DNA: TGTGCCAGCAGCTGGGGTTTGACCGGGGAGCTGTTTTTT. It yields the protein CASSWGLTGELFF.

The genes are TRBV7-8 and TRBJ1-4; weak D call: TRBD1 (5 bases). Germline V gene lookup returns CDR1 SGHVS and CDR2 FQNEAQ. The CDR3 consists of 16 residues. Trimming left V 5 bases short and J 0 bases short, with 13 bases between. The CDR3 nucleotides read TGTGCCAGCAGCGTCCGAAGGGGTGCAACTAATGAAAAACTGTTTTTT. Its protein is CASSVRRGATNEKLFF. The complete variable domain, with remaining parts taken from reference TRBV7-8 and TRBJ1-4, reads GAGVSQSPRYKVAKRGQDVALRCDPISGHVSLFWYQQALGQGPEFLTYFQNEAQLDKSGLPSDRFFAERPEGSVSTLKIQRTQQEDSAVYLCASSVRRGATNEKLFFGSGTQLSVL.

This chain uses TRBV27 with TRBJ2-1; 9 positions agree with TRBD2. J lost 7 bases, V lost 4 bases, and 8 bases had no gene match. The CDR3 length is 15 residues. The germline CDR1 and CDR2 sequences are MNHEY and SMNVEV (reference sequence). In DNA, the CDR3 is TGTGCCAGCAGTTCTCGCGGGGGGGCTGATAATGAGCAGTTCTTC. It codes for CASSSRGGADNEQFF.

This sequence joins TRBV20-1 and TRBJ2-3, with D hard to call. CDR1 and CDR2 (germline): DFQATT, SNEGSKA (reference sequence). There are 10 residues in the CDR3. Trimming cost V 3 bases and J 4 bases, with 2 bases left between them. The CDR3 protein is CSASSDTQYF. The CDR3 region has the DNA TGCAGTGCTAGTTCAGATACGCAGTATTTT.

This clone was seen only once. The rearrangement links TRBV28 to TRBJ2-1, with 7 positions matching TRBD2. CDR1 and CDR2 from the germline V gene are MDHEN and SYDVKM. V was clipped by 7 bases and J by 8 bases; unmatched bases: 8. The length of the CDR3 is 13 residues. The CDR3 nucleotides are TGTGCCAGCACCCGGGGGGAACGGGATGAGCAGTTCTTC. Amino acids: CASTRGERDEQFF.

The DNA of the CDR3 is TGTGCCAGCAGCTTAGTCGGGGGGACGAACACTGAAGCTTTCTTT. Its protein product is CASSLVGGTNTEAFF. This sequence joins TRBV7-2 and TRBJ1-1; tentative D call: TRBD1 (5 bases). Germline V gene lookup returns CDR1 SGHTA and CDR2 FQGNSA. The germline V and J ends were trimmed by 1 base and 1 base, with 10 bases remaining between them. CDR3 length: 15 amino acids.

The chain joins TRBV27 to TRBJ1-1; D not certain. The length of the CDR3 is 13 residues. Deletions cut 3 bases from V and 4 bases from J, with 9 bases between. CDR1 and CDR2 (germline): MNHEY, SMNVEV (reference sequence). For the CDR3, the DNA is TGTGCCAGCAGTTTCGCGGCGAGCACTGAAGCTTTCTTT. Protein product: CASSFAASTEAFF.

The CDR3 loop reads CASSLALGAQETQYF. As DNA, the CDR3 is TGTGCCAGCAGCTTGGCCCTGGGGGCTCAAGAGACCCAGTACTTC. The J gene is TRBJ2-5, the V gene TRBV5-4; tentative D call: TRBD1 (6 bases). Germline-derived CDR1 and CDR2 are SGHNT and YYREEE (reference sequence). Deletions cut 0 bases from V and 2 bases from J, with 11 bases between. The CDR3 runs to 15 residues.

The CDR3 region has the DNA TGTGCCAGCACCGAGGGCGTCGGCAATCAGCCCCAGCATTTT. It yields the protein CASTEGVGNQPQHF. This chain uses TRBV6-6 with TRBJ1-5; D remains ambiguous. Germline V gives CDR1 MNHNY, CDR2 SVGAGI (reference sequence). This CDR3 spans 14 amino acids. V gave up 7 bases and J gave up 2 bases, with 12 bases separating them.